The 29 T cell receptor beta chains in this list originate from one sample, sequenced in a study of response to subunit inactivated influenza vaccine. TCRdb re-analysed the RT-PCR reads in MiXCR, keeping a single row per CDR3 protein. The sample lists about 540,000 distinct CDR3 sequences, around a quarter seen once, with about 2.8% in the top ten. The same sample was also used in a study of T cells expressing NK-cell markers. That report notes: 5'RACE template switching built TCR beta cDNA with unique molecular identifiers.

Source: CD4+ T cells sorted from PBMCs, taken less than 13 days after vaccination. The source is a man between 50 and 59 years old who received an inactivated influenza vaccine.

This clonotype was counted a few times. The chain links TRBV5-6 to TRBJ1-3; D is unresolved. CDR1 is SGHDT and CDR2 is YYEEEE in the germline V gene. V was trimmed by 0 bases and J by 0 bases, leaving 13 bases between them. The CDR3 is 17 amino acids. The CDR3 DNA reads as TGTGCCAGCAGCTTGGGAGCCCTAGCCGACTCTGGAAACACCATATATTTT. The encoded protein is CASSLGALADSGNTIYF.

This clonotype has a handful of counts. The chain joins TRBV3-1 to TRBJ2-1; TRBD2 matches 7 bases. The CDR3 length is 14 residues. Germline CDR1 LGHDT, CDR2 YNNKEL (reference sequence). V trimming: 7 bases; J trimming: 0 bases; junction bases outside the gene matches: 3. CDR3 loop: CASNPGGSYNEQFF. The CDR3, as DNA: TGTGCCAGCAACCCGGGGGGCTCCTACAATGAGCAGTTCTTC.

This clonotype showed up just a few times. CDR3 nucleotide sequence: TGTGCCAGCAGCCTGGTTAGGCTCACCGGGGAGCTGTTTTTT. It translates to CASSLVRLTGELFF. The chain is built from TRBV7-2 and TRBJ2-2; D is unresolved. Germline V gene data show CDR1 as SGHTA and CDR2 as FQGNSA. The V and J ends lost 5 bases and 4 bases respectively, with 11 bases between them. The CDR3 spans 14 residues.

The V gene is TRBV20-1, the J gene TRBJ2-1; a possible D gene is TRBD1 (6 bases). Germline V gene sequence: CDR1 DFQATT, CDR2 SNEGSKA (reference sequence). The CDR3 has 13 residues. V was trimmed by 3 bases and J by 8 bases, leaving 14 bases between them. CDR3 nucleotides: TGCAGTGCTAGGGGTGAAACAGGGTATGAGCAGTTCTTC. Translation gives CSARGETGYEQFF.

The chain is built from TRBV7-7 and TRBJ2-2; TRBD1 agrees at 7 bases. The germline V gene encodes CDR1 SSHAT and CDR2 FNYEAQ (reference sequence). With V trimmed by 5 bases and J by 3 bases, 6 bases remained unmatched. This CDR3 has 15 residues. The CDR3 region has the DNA TGTGCCAGCAGCCCCGACAGGGTTTACACCGGGGAGCTGTTTTTT. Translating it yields CASSPDRVYTGELFF. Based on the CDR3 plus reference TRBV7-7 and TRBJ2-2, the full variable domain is GAGVSQSPRYKVTKRGQDVTLRCDPISSHATLYWYQQALGQGPEFLTYFNYEAQPDKSGLPSDRFSAERPEGSISTLTIQRTEQRDSAMYRCASSPDRVYTGELFFGEGSRLTVL.

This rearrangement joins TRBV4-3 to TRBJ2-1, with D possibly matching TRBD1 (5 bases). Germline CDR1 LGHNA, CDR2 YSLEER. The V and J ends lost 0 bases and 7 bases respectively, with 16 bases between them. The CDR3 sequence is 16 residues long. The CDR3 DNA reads TGCGCCAGCAGCCAAGATATGGGGCAGTTTGGGAATGAGCAGTTCTTC. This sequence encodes CASSQDMGQFGNEQFF.

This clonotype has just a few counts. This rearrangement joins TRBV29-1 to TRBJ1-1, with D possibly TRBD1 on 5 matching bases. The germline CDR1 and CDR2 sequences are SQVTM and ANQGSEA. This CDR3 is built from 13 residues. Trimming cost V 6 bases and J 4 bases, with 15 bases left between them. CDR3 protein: CSVAQRGGTEAFF. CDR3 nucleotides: TGCAGCGTGGCACAGAGGGGAGGCACTGAAGCTTTCTTT.

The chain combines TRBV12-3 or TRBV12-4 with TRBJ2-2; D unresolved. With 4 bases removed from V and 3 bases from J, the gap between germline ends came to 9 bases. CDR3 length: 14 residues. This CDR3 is CASSSYSDTGELFF. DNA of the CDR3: TGTGCCAGCAGTTCCTATAGTGACACCGGGGAGCTGTTTTTT.

The DNA of the CDR3 is TGTGCCAGCAGCTCCGGGACCTGGCACACTGAAGCTTTCTTT. Its protein product is CASSSGTWHTEAFF. The chain employs TRBV7-2 and TRBJ1-1; weak D call: TRBD1 (5 bases). Trimming cost V 4 bases and J 3 bases, with 12 bases left between them. Looked up from germline, CDR1 is SGHTA and CDR2 is FQGNSA. The CDR3 spans 14 residues.

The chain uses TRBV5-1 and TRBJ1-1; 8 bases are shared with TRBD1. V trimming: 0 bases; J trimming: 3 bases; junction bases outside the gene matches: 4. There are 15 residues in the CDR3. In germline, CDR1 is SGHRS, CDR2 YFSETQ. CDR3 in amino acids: CASSLVSGGYTEAFF. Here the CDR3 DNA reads TGCGCCAGCAGCTTGGTTTCAGGGGGCTACACTGAAGCTTTCTTT.

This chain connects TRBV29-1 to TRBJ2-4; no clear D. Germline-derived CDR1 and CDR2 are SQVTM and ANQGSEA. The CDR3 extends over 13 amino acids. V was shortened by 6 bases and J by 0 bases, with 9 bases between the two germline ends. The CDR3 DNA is TGCAGCGTGTCACAGATAGCCAAAAACATTCAGTACTTC. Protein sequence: CSVSQIAKNIQYF.

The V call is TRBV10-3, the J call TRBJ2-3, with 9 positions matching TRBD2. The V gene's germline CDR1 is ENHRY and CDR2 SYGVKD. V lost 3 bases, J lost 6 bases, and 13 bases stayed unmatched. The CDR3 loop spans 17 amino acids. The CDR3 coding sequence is TGTGCCATCAGTGACCAAAGGGGTAGCGGGAGTACCGATACGCAGTATTTT. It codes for CAISDQRGSGSTDTQYF.

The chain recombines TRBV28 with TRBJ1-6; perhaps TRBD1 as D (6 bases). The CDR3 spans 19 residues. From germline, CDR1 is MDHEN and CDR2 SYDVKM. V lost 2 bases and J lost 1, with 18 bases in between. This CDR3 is CASSLLDRSLSSYNSPLHF. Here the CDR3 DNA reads TGTGCCAGCAGTTTACTAGACAGGTCGCTAAGTTCCTATAATTCACCCCTCCACTTT. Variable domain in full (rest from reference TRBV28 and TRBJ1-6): DVKVTQSSRYLVKRTGEKVFLECVQDMDHENMFWYRQDPGLGLRLIYFSYDVKMKEKGDIPEGYSVSREKKERFSLILESASTNQTSMYLCASSLLDRSLSSYNSPLHFGNGTRLTVT.

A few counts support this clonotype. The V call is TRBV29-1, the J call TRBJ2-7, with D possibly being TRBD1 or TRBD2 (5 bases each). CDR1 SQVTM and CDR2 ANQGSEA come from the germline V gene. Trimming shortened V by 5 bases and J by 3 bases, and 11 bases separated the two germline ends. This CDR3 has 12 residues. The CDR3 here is CSVWDGFYEQYF. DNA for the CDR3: TGCAGCGTTTGGGACGGATTCTACGAGCAGTACTTC.

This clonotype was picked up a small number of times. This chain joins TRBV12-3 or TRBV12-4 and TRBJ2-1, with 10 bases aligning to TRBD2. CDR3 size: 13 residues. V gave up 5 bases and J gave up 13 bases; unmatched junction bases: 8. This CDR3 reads CASSDFSGGLQFF. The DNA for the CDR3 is TGTGCCAGCAGTGACTTTAGCGGGGGGCTTCAGTTCTTC.

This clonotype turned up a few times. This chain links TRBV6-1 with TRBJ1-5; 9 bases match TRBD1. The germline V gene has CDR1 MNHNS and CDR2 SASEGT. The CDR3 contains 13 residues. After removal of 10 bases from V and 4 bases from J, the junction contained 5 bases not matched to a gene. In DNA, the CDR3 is TGTGCCACCGGGACAGGGAAGAATCAGCCCCAGCATTTT. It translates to CATGTGKNQPQHF.

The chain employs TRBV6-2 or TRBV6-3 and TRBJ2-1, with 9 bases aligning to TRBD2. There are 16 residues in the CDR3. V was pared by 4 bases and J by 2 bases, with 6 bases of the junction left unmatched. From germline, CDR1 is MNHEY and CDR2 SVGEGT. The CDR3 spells CASSFELAGTYNEQFF. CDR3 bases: TGTGCCAGCAGTTTCGAACTAGCGGGTACCTACAATGAGCAGTTCTTC.

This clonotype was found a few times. CDR3 coding DNA: TGTGCCAGCAGCAACCGAGGACCATCCACAGATACGCAGTATTTT. It encodes CASSNRGPSTDTQYF. The chain couples TRBV9 to TRBJ2-3, with D hard to call. V lost 4 bases to trimming and J lost 2 bases, with 14 bases between them. The CDR3 is 15 amino acids. Germline CDR1 and CDR2: SGDLS and YYNGEE.

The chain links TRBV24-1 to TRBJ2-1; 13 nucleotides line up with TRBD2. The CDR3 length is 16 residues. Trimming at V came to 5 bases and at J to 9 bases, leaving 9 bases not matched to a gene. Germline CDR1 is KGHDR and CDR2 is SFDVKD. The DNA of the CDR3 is TGTGCCACCAGTGGTGGACTAGCGGGAGTAGCTGGTGAGCAGTTCTTC. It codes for CATSGGLAGVAGEQFF.

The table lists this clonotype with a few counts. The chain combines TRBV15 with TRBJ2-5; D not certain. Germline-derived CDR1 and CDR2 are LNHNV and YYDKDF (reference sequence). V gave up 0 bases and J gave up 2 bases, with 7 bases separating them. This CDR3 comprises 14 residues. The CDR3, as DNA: TGTGCCACCAGCAGAGATAAGTGGCAAGAGACCCAGTACTTC. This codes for CATSRDKWQETQYF.

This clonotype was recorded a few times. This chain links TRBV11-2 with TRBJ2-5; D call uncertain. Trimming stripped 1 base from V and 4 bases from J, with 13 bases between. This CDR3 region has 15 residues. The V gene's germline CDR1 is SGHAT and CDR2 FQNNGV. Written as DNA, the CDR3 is TGTGCCAGCAGCTTAGTAGGGCAGAAAAGAGAGACCCAGTACTTC. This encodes CASSLVGQKRETQYF.

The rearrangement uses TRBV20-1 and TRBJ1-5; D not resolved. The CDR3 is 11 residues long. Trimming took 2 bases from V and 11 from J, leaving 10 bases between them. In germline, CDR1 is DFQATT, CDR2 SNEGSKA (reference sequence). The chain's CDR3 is CSARTGRAQHF. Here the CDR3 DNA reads TGCAGTGCTAGAACCGGTCGGGCCCAGCATTTT.

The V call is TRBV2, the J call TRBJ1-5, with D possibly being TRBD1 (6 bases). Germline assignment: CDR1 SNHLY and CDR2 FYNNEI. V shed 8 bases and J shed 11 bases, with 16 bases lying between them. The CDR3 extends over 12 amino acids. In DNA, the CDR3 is TGTGCCAGCCGAATTTGGGGGGCGGCCCAGCATTTT. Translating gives CASRIWGAAQHF.

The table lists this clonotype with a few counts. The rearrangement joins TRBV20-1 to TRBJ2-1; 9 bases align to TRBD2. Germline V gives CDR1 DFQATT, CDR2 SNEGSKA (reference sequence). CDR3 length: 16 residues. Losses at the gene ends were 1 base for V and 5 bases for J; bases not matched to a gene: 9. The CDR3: CSARAGSGGLNNEQFF. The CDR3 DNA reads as TGCAGTGCTAGAGCGGGTAGCGGGGGCCTGAACAATGAGCAGTTCTTC.

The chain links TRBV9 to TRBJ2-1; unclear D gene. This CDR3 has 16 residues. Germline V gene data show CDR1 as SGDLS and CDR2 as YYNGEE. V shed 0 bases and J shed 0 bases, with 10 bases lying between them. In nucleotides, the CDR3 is TGTGCCAGCAGCGTAGAGGGTCAGAGCTCCTACAATGAGCAGTTCTTC. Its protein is CASSVEGQSSYNEQFF. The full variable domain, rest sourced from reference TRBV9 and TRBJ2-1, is DSGVTQTPKHLITATGQRVTLRCSPRSGDLSVYWYQQSLDQGLQFLIQYYNGEERAKGNILERFSAQQFPDLHSELNLSSLELGDSALYFCASSVEGQSSYNEQFFGPGTRLTVL.

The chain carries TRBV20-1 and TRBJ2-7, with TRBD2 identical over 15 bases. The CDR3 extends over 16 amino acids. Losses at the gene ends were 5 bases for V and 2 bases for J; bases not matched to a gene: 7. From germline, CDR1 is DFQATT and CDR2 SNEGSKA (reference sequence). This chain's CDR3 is CSAGSGTSGGTYEQYF. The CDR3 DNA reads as TGCAGTGCTGGATCCGGGACTAGCGGGGGGACCTACGAGCAGTACTTC.

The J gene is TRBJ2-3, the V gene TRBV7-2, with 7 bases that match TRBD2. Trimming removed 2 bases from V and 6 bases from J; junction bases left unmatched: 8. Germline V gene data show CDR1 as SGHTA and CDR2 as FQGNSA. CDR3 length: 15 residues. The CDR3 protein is CASSLPPAGKDTQYF. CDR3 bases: TGTGCCAGCAGCTTACCCCCAGCGGGAAAGGATACGCAGTATTTT.

The CDR3 is CASSRLLPYNSPLHF. The DNA for the CDR3 is TGTGCCAGCAGCCGTTTACTACCCTATAATTCACCCCTCCACTTT. The V and J genes are TRBV2 and TRBJ1-6; D remains unclear. Trimming took 6 bases from V and 2 from J, leaving 11 bases between them. CDR3 size: 15 residues. The germline gives CDR1 SNHLY, CDR2 FYNNEI.

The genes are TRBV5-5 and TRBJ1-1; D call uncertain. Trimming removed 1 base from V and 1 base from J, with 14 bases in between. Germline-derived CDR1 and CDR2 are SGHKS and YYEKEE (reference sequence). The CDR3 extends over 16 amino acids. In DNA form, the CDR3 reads TGTGCCAGCAGCTTGCGTAGTTCTGGTCAGAACACTGAAGCTTTCTTT. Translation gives CASSLRSSGQNTEAFF. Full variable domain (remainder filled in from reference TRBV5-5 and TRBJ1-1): DAGVTQSPTHLIKTRGQQVTLRCSPISGHKSVSWYQQVLGQGPQFIFQYYEKEERGRGNFPDRFSARQFPNYSSELNVNALLLGDSALYLCASSLRSSGQNTEAFFGQGTRLTVV.